The rows below give T cell receptor beta chains drawn from one sample of a study of control samples from healthy donors and cancer patients. Libraries were prepared by immunoSEQ multiplex PCR; TCRdb keeps only in-frame clonotypes and omits some of them. In the table there are approximately 70,000 clones, roughly 80% of which are singletons. Sequencing was carried out using blood. These receptors all come from a man over 45 in good health. Both conserved end residues are part of each CDR3. D genes are given only for firm matches. Clone size, where shown, is once, few, many, or a class for clones that have expanded.

NA | NA | TRBJ1-5 | TRBV6-2/TRBV6-3 | TGTGCCAGCAGTCCACAAGGCCTCGGTAATCAGCCCCAGCATTTT | CASSPQGLGNQPQHF
NA | NA | TRBJ2-5 | TRBV27 | TGTGCCAGCAGTTACAACGGCGGGCTCGAGACCCAGTACTTC | CASSYNGGLETQYF
NA | NA | TRBJ2-7 | TRBV6-2/TRBV6-3 | TGTGCCAGCAGTTTGACAGAGTACTCCTACGAGCAGTACTTC | CASSLTEYSYEQYF
TRBD2 | NA | TRBJ2-2 | TRBV5-1 | TGCGCCAGCAGCGCCGGACTAGCTGAAAACACCGGGGAGCTGTTTTTT | CASSAGLAENTGELFF
NA | few | TRBJ1-1 | TRBV7-9 | TGTGCCAGCAGCTTAGGCGTCATGAACACTGAAGCTTTCTTT | CASSLGVMNTEAFF
TRBD1 | NA | TRBJ1-3 | TRBV6-6 | TGTGCCAGCAGCCGATCTCCAGGGGGCCAGTCTGGAAACACCATATATTTT | CASSRSPGGQSGNTIYF
TRBD2 | NA | TRBJ2-2 | TRBV19 | TGTGCCAGTAGTATAGGGCGGGAGGGCGCCGGGGAGCTGTTTTTT | CASSIGREGAGELFF
NA | NA | TRBJ1-5 | TRBV18 | TGTGCCAGCTCACACCCGAATCAGCCCCAGCATTTT | CASSHPNQPQHF
NA | NA | TRBJ1-3 | TRBV11-2 | TGTGCCAGCAGCTTATCTTGGGGAAACACCATATATTTT | CASSLSWGNTIYF
NA | once | TRBJ1-1 | TRBV7-8 | TGTGCCAGCAGCCGGGGGATGAACACTGAAGCTTTCTTT | CASSRGMNTEAFF
TRBD2 | NA | TRBJ2-7 | TRBV2 | TGTGCCAGCAGTATGACTAGCGGGAGCGCCGTCAGCGAGCAGTACTTC | CASSMTSGSAVSEQYF
NA | NA | TRBJ2-1 | TRBV6-5 | TGTGCCAGCAGTTTAGATCCGGGACCGTCCTACAATGAGCAGTTCTTC | CASSLDPGPSYNEQFF
TRBD1 | NA | TRBJ1-2 | TRBV14 | TGTGCCAGCAGCCCCCGGGACAGGGTAAAGGGCTACACCTTC | CASSPRDRVKGYTF
NA | once | TRBJ1-3 | TRBV12-5 | TGTGCTAGTGGTTCGTCCGGACTAATCTCTGGAAACACCATATATTTT | CASGSSGLISGNTIYF
NA | NA | TRBJ1-5 | TRBV7-9 | TGTGCCAGCAGCTTAGGCACGGCGAATCAGCCCCAGCATTTT | CASSLGTANQPQHF
TRBD1 | few | TRBJ1-5 | TRBV19 | TGTGCCAGTACCCCTAAGTTAGGACAGGGGGGTCAGCCCCAGCATTTT | CASTPKLGQGGQPQHF
TRBD2 | NA | TRBJ2-4 | TRBV12-5 | TGTGCTAGTGGTCCGGGGACTAGCGGGAGAGGTGTTGATAGGTACATTCAGTACTTC | CASGPGTSGRGVDRYIQYF
TRBD1 | once | TRBJ2-5 | TRBV3-1/TRBV3-2 | TGTGCCAGCAGCCAGACCGGGACAGGGAATCAAGAGGCCCAGTACTTC | CASSQTGTGNQEAQYF
NA | NA | TRBJ2-2 | TRBV4-2 | TGTGCCAGCAGCCAAGAGGCAGGGACGAACACCGGGGAGCTGTTTTTT | CASSQEAGTNTGELFF
NA | NA | TRBJ1-3 | TRBV6-5 | TGTGCCAGCAATGGCCAGGGAGGAAACACCATATATTTT | CASNGQGGNTIYF
NA | NA | TRBJ2-3 | TRBV5-1 | TGCGCCAGCAGCTTGGAGGACACCCTGGGTGATACGCAGTATTTT | CASSLEDTLGDTQYF
TRBD2 | NA | TRBJ2-7 | TRBV11-2 | TGTGCCAGCAGCTTAGGGGCTAGCGGGAATGAGCAGTACTTC | CASSLGASGNEQYF
TRBD1 | NA | TRBJ1-2 | TRBV11-1 | TGTGCCAGCAGCCCCTTGGGACAGATCTATGGCTACACCTTC | CASSPLGQIYGYTF
NA | NA | TRBJ1-1 | TRBV9 | TGTGCCAGCAGCGCATCATATACAGAGAGAACTGAAGCTTTCTTT | CASSASYTERTEAFF
TRBD1 | NA | TRBJ1-3 | TRBV7-7 | TGTGCCAGCAGCTTCCACACACGGGGGGGGACAGTTGGAAACACCATATATTTT | CASSFHTRGGTVGNTIYF
TRBD2 | NA | TRBJ2-7 | TRBV4-1 | TGCGCCAGCAGCCAGGGTGGAACTAGCGGAATCTACGAGCAGTACTTC | CASSQGGTSGIYEQYF
NA | NA | TRBJ1-2 | TRBV12-3/TRBV12-4 | TGTGCCAGCAGCCTCCTTCCATACTATGGCTACACCTTC | CASSLLPYYGYTF
TRBD1 | once | TRBJ1-2 | TRBV6-2/TRBV6-3 | TGTGCCAGCAGTCTACGGGACAGGGGAATAATGGGCTACACCTTC | CASSLRDRGIMGYTF
NA | NA | TRBJ2-7 | TRBV11-3 | TGTGCCAGCAGATACTACGAGCAGTACTTC | CASRYYEQYF
TRBD1 | NA | TRBJ1-2 | TRBV5-3 | TGTGCCAGAAGCTTGGTTCCGGGACAGGGAGTTGGCTACACCTTC | CARSLVPGQGVGYTF
NA | few | TRBJ2-3 | TRBV9 | TGTGCCAGCAGCGTCCGGGCTTCTAGCACAGATACGCAGTATTTT | CASSVRASSTDTQYF
NA | few | TRBJ1-5 | TRBV6-2/TRBV6-3 | TGTGCCAGCAGTTACTCGAGTGTTAGCAATCAGCCCCAGCATTTT | CASSYSSVSNQPQHF
TRBD2 | NA | TRBJ2-1 | TRBV5-1 | TGCGCCAGCAGGGGCGCCGCTAGCGGTGCCGGGTTAAGCTCCTACAATGAGCAGTTCTTC | CASRGAASGAGLSSYNEQFF
TRBD1 | few | TRBJ1-2 | TRBV5-1 | TGCGCCAGCAGCTTCAGGGGGCGAGACTATGGCTACACCTTC | CASSFRGRDYGYTF
NA | NA | TRBJ1-3 | TRBV19 | TGTGCCAGTAGTATTCTGGACTCTGTCTCTGGAAACACCATATATTTT | CASSILDSVSGNTIYF
NA | NA | TRBJ1-1 | TRBV24-1 | TGTGCCACACCCAGGACAGCTCTCGGGACCACTGAAGCTTTCTTT | CATPRTALGTTEAFF
TRBD2 | NA | TRBJ2-3 | TRBV9 | TGTGCCAGCTCTACGACTAGCGGACTGATCCCAGATACGCAGTATTTT | CASSTTSGLIPDTQYF
NA | NA | TRBJ2-1 | TRBV18 | TGTGCCAGCTCACCGCCCAACCTAGGGAATGAGCAGTTCTTC | CASSPPNLGNEQFF
NA | NA | TRBJ1-1 | TRBV4-1 | TGCGCCAGCAGCCAAGCCGGTGGGCAGCTTGAAGCTTTCTTT | CASSQAGGQLEAFF
NA | NA | TRBJ2-5 | TRBV6-5 | TGTGCCAGCACGCAGATGGCCAGTCAAGAGACCCAGTACTTC | CASTQMASQETQYF
TRBD2 | NA | TRBJ2-5 | TRBV7-6 | TGTGCCAGCAGCGCGGGGCTAGCGGGAGGGTGGCAGACCCAGTACTTC | CASSAGLAGGWQTQYF
TRBD2 | NA | TRBJ2-1 | TRBV18 | TGTGCCAGCTCACCTGCTTCAGGGACTAGCTACAATGAGCAGTTCTTC | CASSPASGTSYNEQFF
NA | NA | TRBJ2-5 | TRBV7-2 | TGTGCCAGCAGCTTAGGCCGGGACCATCACATGGCCCAGTACTTC | CASSLGRDHHMAQYF
NA | NA | TRBJ2-4 | TRBV7-8 | TGTGCCAGCAGCGGGGATCCCGGGACAATGAGGATAGCCAAAAACATTCAGTACTTC | CASSGDPGTMRIAKNIQYF
NA | NA | TRBJ2-3 | TRBV5-6 | TGTGCCAGCAGCTTTCGACGGGAGCAGTATTTT | CASSFRREQYF